One and the same sample provided the 21 T cell receptor beta chains below, sequenced in a study of blood T cell repertoires in COVID-19. TCRdb keeps only in-frame clones here, not all; method: immunoSEQ multiplex PCR. Among approximately 150,000 clones listed, roughly 88% were seen once. Sequenced input: peripheral blood. Receptors were obtained from a man in his 60s with active or convalescent COVID-19.

V gene TRBV19 combines with J gene TRBJ2-1; 9 nucleotides align to TRBD2. The V segment lost 7 bases and the J segment 5 bases; nucleotides outside the gene matches: 6. The CDR3 covers 14 residues. CDR1 and CDR2 (germline): LNHDA, SQIVND (reference sequence). The CDR3 DNA sequence: TGTGCCAGTATTCAGACTAGCGGAAACAATGAGCAGTTCTTC. Encoded protein: CASIQTSGNNEQFF.

The chain recombines TRBV27 with TRBJ1-5; 8 nucleotides agree with TRBD1. Trimming removed 3 bases from V and 0 bases from J; junction bases left unmatched: 7. The CDR3 length is 17 residues. Germline lookup yields CDR1 MNHEY and CDR2 SMNVEV (reference sequence). CDR3 region: CASSFLGQGVSNQPQHF. The CDR3 region has the DNA TGTGCCAGCAGTTTTCTCGGACAGGGTGTTAGCAATCAGCCCCAGCATTTT.

CDR3 sequence: CASSPALTEAFF. The CDR3 DNA follows: TGTGCCAGCTCACCAGCGCTCACTGAAGCTTTCTTT. The chain joins TRBV18 to TRBJ1-1; unclear D gene. V gave up 2 bases and J gave up 4 bases, with 5 bases separating them. The germline gives CDR1 KGHSH, CDR2 LQKENI. The CDR3 sequence is 12 residues long.

This clone was seen only once. This chain links TRBV6-1 with TRBJ2-1; the match to TRBD2 covers 8 bases. J was trimmed by 4 bases and V by 2 bases; bases with no gene match: 7. This CDR3 spans 16 amino acids. The germline CDR1 and CDR2 sequences are MNHNS and SASEGT. The CDR3 nucleotides are TGTGCCAGCAGTGAATGGGGTAGCGGGGTGTACAATGAGCAGTTCTTC. Amino acid sequence: CASSEWGSGVYNEQFF.

The V and J genes are TRBV11-3 and TRBJ2-5; TRBD2 matches at 9 bases. V lost 4 bases to trimming and J lost 7 bases; unmatched junction nucleotides: 7. The CDR3 runs 14 residues. Germline assignment: CDR1 SGHNT and CDR2 YENEEA. The CDR3 is CASSSRLAEGTQYF. In DNA form, the CDR3 reads TGTGCCAGCAGCTCTAGACTAGCGGAGGGGACCCAGTACTTC.

This chain joins TRBV7-2 and TRBJ2-3; no clear D. Germline V gene sequence: CDR1 SGHTA, CDR2 FQGNSA. The CDR3 covers 15 residues. Trimming took 4 bases from V and 5 from J, leaving 16 bases between them. CDR3 sequence reads: CASSSQVLGGDTQYF. CDR3 sequence (DNA): TGTGCCAGCAGCTCCCAGGTTCTGGGTGGAGATACGCAGTATTTT. Full variable domain (outside the CDR3, taken from reference TRBV7-2 and TRBJ2-3): GAGVSQSPSNKVTEKGKDVELRCDPISGHTALYWYRQSLGQGLEFLIYFQGNSAPDKSGLPSDRFSAERTGGSVSTLTIQRTQQEDSAVYLCASSSQVLGGDTQYFGPGTRLTVL.

The J gene is TRBJ1-2, the V gene TRBV27; D not certain. The CDR3 has 15 residues. Germline lookup yields CDR1 MNHEY and CDR2 SMNVEV (reference sequence). V lost 1 base, J lost 2 bases, and 11 bases lay in between. The CDR3, as DNA: TGTGCCAGCAGTTTATTAGACAACTTAAACTATGGCTACACCTTC. Translating gives CASSLLDNLNYGYTF.

The chain uses TRBV7-2 and TRBJ2-3; D is ambiguous. The germline V gene encodes CDR1 SGHTA and CDR2 FQGNSA. Between the trimmed V and J ends, which lost 1 base and 0 bases, there was a span of 5 bases. This CDR3 region has 14 residues. The chain's CDR3 is CASSLVQSTDTQYF. The CDR3 nucleotides are TGTGCCAGCAGCTTAGTTCAAAGCACAGATACGCAGTATTTT.

A single count supports this clone. The chain is built from TRBV18 and TRBJ1-6; 9 nucleotides align to TRBD1. The CDR3 runs to 16 residues. The germline V gene encodes CDR1 KGHSH and CDR2 LQKENI. Trimming removed 3 bases from V and 13 bases from J; junction bases left unmatched: 13. CDR3 in amino acids: CASSPPDRGAVRPLHF. For the CDR3, the DNA is TGTGCCAGCTCACCTCCGGACAGGGGAGCGGTGCGGCCCCTCCACTTT.

The chain joins TRBV4-3 to TRBJ2-3; tentative D call: TRBD1 (5 bases). There are 16 residues in the CDR3. With 2 bases removed from V and 3 bases from J, the gap between germline ends came to 15 bases. The germline V gene has CDR1 LGHNA and CDR2 YSLEER. The CDR3 sequence: CASSQSTTGVTDTQYF. The CDR3 DNA follows: TGCGCCAGCAGCCAATCCACCACAGGCGTAACAGATACGCAGTATTTT.

The chain uses TRBV6-5 and TRBJ2-7, with TRBD2 as a possible D gene (5 bases). The ends were cut back, 7 bases at V and 2 bases at J, with 15 bases in the middle. Germline V gives CDR1 MNHEY, CDR2 SVGAGI. This CDR3 region has 14 residues. The chain's CDR3 is CASTSGYPPYEQYV. The CDR3 DNA is TGTGCCAGCACCTCGGGATACCCCCCCTACGAGCAGTACGTC.

The CDR3 DNA sequence: TGTGCCAGCAGAGGACAGGGCCATCAGCCCCAGCATTTT. Amino acids: CASRGQGHQPQHF. The chain employs TRBV12-3 or TRBV12-4 and TRBJ1-5; 8 bases fit TRBD1. Trimming cost V 6 bases and J 5 bases; bases outside gene matches: 3. CDR3 length: 13 residues.

The chain couples TRBV7-2 to TRBJ2-4; maybe TRBD1 (5 bases). Trimming removed 2 bases from V and 0 bases from J, with 11 bases in between. The length of the CDR3 is 16 residues. Germline CDR1 and CDR2: SGHTA and FQGNSA. Here the CDR3 DNA reads TGTGCCAGCAGCTTACAAGGGCAGGGAGCCAAAAACATTCAGTACTTC. It specifies CASSLQGQGAKNIQYF.

The rearrangement links TRBV6-5 to TRBJ2-1, with 9 bases aligning to TRBD2. V lost 0 bases and J lost 8; bases outside the gene matches: 5. This CDR3 has 15 amino acids. Per germline, CDR1 MNHEY and CDR2 SVGAGI. CDR3 coding DNA: TGTGCCAGCAGTTACTCGGGGACTAGCTTTGATGAGCAGTTCTTC. Encoded protein: CASSYSGTSFDEQFF.

The chain joins TRBV19 to TRBJ1-5, with D maybe TRBD1 (6 bases). V was clipped by 3 bases and J by 4 bases, with 13 bases between them. From germline, CDR1 is LNHDA and CDR2 SQIVND (reference sequence). CDR3 length: 15 amino acids. The CDR3 reads CASSMNMGQNQPQHF. DNA for the CDR3: TGTGCCAGTAGTATGAACATGGGACAAAATCAGCCCCAGCATTTT.

The V and J genes are TRBV15 and TRBJ1-3; possibly TRBD1 for D (6 bases). The CDR3 runs 16 residues. The V gene lost 3 bases and the J gene lost 0 bases, with 12 bases spanning the gap. Per the germline V gene, CDR1 is LNHNV and CDR2 is YYDKDF (reference sequence). CDR3 sequence: CATSSGRGHSGNTIYF. In DNA, the CDR3 is TGTGCCACCAGCAGTGGCAGGGGACACTCTGGAAACACCATATATTTT. The variable domain in full, with the rest retrieved from reference TRBV15 and TRBJ1-3, is DAMVIQNPRYQVTQFGKPVTLSCSQTLNHNVMYWYQQKSSQAPKLLFHYYDKDFNNEADTPDNFQSRRPNTSFCFLDIRSPGLGDTAMYLCATSSGRGHSGNTIYFGEGSWLTVV.

This clone was picked up many times. V usage is TRBV2 and J usage is TRBJ1-6; D uncertain. Trimming pared 7 bases from V and 7 bases from J, leaving 17 bases between. Germline CDR1 is SNHLY and CDR2 is FYNNEI. The CDR3 contains 15 residues. The CDR3: CASTWAAEGNSPLHF. The CDR3 DNA reads TGTGCCAGCACCTGGGCCGCCGAAGGAAATTCACCCCTCCACTTT. Supplemented by reference TRBV2 and TRBJ1-6, the full variable domain reads EPEVTQTPSHQVTQMGQEVILRCVPISNHLYFYWYRQILGQKVEFLVSFYNNEISEKSEIFDDQFSVERPDGSNFTLKIRSTKLEDSAMYFCASTWAAEGNSPLHFGNGTRLTVT.

The chain joins TRBV19 to TRBJ1-4; 7 bases map to TRBD1. The CDR3 sequence is 15 residues long. The ends lost 6 bases at V and 0 bases at J; junction bases unmatched: 4. Per germline, CDR1 LNHDA and CDR2 SQIVND (reference sequence). CDR3 amino acids: CASRDGTATNEKLFF. The CDR3 nucleotides read TGTGCCAGTAGGGACGGGACAGCAACTAATGAAAAACTGTTTTTT.

The V gene is TRBV5-4, the J gene TRBJ1-3; D might be TRBD1 (6 bases). Per the germline V gene, CDR1 is SGHNT and CDR2 is YYREEE (reference sequence). The CDR3 sequence is 13 residues long. Trimming took off 9 bases at V and 6 bases at J, with 16 bases between the two ends. CDR3 amino acids: CATQDRNENTIYF. DNA of the CDR3: TGTGCCACCCAAGACAGGAACGAAAACACCATATATTTT.

This chain joins TRBV4-3 and TRBJ1-5; the D gene is possibly TRBD1 (6 bases). V was trimmed by 0 bases and J by 6 bases, leaving 18 bases between them. The CDR3 is made up of 17 amino acids. Germline V lookup: CDR1 LGHNA, CDR2 YSLEER. Here the CDR3 reads CASSQDPQGNIGQPQHF. The DNA for the CDR3 is TGCGCCAGCAGCCAAGATCCCCAGGGGAACATAGGTCAGCCCCAGCATTTT.

The chain uses TRBV2 and TRBJ1-3; a possible D gene is TRBD1 (6 bases). Trimming took off 4 bases at V and 0 bases at J, with 10 bases between the two ends. The CDR3 loop spans 15 amino acids. Germline V gene lookup returns CDR1 SNHLY and CDR2 FYNNEI. The CDR3 coding sequence is TGTGCCAGCAGTGCGGACAGATTCTCTGGAAACACCATATATTTT. Protein product: CASSADRFSGNTIYF.